This is a list of T cell receptor beta chains from one sample in a study of Graves' ophthalmopathy and Graves' hyperthyroidism. Via MiXCR, TCRdb re-called the multiplex PCR reads, giving one row per CDR3 protein. The sample lists just over 600,000 distinct CDR3 sequences; 22% were seen once. The sequencing input was peripheral blood. The receptor source for this set is a woman between 18 and 29 years old with stable Graves' hyperthyroidism. Some clones in this sample may be carry-over from other donors' samples. Both conserved end residues are part of each CDR3. The D gene is left open where the match is weak. Clone size is stated in some rows and not others, as once, few, many or a class when expanded.

v_call	clone_size	d_call	j_call	cdr3_aa	cdr3_nt
TRBV6-5	many	.	TRBJ2-7	CASSLTTTGIREQYF	TGTGCCAGCAGTTTAACTACTACAGGGATTCGCGAGCAGTACTTC
TRBV4-1	many	.	TRBJ2-7	CASSQDWAGSSYEQYF	TGCGCCAGCAGCCAAGATTGGGCGGGATCCTCCTACGAGCAGTACTTC
TRBV10-3	many	TRBD1	TRBJ1-1	CATLRQGTMNTEAFF	TGTGCCACCTTGCGACAGGGGACCATGAACACTGAAGCTTTCTTT
TRBV6-5	many	.	TRBJ2-5	CASRWGAGSTETQYF	TGTGCCAGCCGTTGGGGGGCGGGGAGTACGGAGACCCAGTACTTC
TRBV5-1	.	.	TRBJ2-7	CASSFTSGSDLEQYF	TGCGCCAGCAGCTTCACCTCGGGCTCGGACCTCGAGCAGTACTTC
TRBV11-1	many	.	TRBJ2-5	CASSLGQTSHRQETQYF	TGTGCCAGCAGCTTGGGACAGACTAGCCACCGTCAAGAGACCCAGTACTTC
TRBV7-2	.	.	TRBJ2-7	CASSGPVHIEQYF	TGTGCCAGCAGTGGACCCGTCCATATCGAGCAGTACTTC
TRBV19	few	.	TRBJ1-1	CASKNVAMNTEAFF	TGTGCCAGTAAAAACGTCGCCATGAACACTGAAGCTTTCTTT
TRBV10-3	many	TRBD1	TRBJ1-5	CAISDDRGRNQPQHF	TGTGCCATCAGTGACGACAGGGGGCGAAATCAGCCCCAGCATTTT
TRBV6-2/TRBV6-3	many	.	TRBJ2-7	CASSDPSTTYEQYF	TGTGCCAGCAGTGATCCTAGTACCACCTACGAGCAGTACTTC
TRBV12-3/TRBV12-4	.	.	TRBJ2-7	CASSLGAEMGEQYF	TGTGCCAGCAGTCTCGGGGCAGAGATGGGGGAGCAGTACTTC
TRBV7-2	many	TRBD2	TRBJ2-7	CASSLSGAHYEQYF	TGTGCCAGCAGCCTTAGCGGGGCCCACTACGAGCAGTACTTC
TRBV6-5	.	.	TRBJ1-5	CASSYRWGGQPQHF	TGTGCCAGCAGTTACAGATGGGGCGGTCAGCCCCAGCATTTT
TRBV20-1	many	TRBD1	TRBJ1-1	CSAWDRGSTEAFF	TGCAGTGCTTGGGACAGGGGGTCCACTGAAGCTTTCTTT
TRBV18	few	.	TRBJ1-2	CASSPRPQDSNYGYTF	TGTGCCAGCTCACCAAGACCACAGGATTCGAACTATGGCTACACCTTC
TRBV28	many	.	TRBJ1-2	CASSFGPSYGYTF	TGTGCCAGCAGTTTTGGTCCCAGCTATGGCTACACCTTC
TRBV20-1	.	.	TRBJ1-2	CRYREDYGYTF	TGCAGATACAGGGAGGACTATGGCTACACCTTC
TRBV7-2	many	.	TRBJ1-2	CASTSKTYGYTF	TGTGCCAGCACCTCAAAAACCTATGGCTACACCTTC
TRBV2	many	.	TRBJ2-2	CASSEGQLGELFF	TGTGCCAGCAGTGAAGGGCAGCTCGGGGAGCTGTTTTTT
TRBV30	.	TRBD1	TRBJ2-7	CAWSSEDRASVEQYF	TGTGCCTGGAGTTCCGAGGACAGGGCGTCTGTCGAGCAGTACTTC
TRBV2	.	.	TRBJ2-7	CASSGRGVYEQYF	TGTGCCAGCAGTGGCAGGGGAGTTTACGAGCAGTACTTC
TRBV28	.	.	TRBJ1-1	CASSLRSKWGGDTEAFF	TGTGCCAGCAGTTTAAGGTCCAAATGGGGAGGGGATACTGAAGCTTTCTTT
TRBV6-5	many	TRBD1	TRBJ1-1	CASSLRQGVPEAFF	TGTGCCAGCAGTTTAAGACAGGGGGTTCCTGAAGCTTTCTTT
TRBV5-1	many	TRBD2	TRBJ2-5	CASSWGTSGGQETQYF	TGCGCCAGCAGCTGGGGGACTAGCGGGGGACAAGAGACCCAGTACTTC
TRBV6-6	many	.	TRBJ1-5	CASRNFWTRENYSNQPQHF	TGTGCCAGCCGAAACTTCTGGACACGGGAAAATTATAGCAATCAGCCCCAGCATTTT
TRBV11-2	many	.	TRBJ2-7	CASSSIQSEQYF	TGTGCCAGCAGCTCCATCCAATCCGAGCAGTACTTC
TRBV6-1	many	.	TRBJ2-5	CASRHRETQYF	TGTGCCAGCAGACATCGAGAGACCCAGTACTTC
TRBV6-1	many	.	TRBJ2-4	CASKGTDVLAKNIQYF	TGTGCCAGCAAAGGGACCGATGTTCTAGCCAAAAACATTCAGTACTTC
TRBV5-1	many	.	TRBJ1-1	CASSLWETMNTEAFF	TGCGCCAGCAGCTTGTGGGAGACCATGAACACTGAAGCTTTCTTT
TRBV6-1	.	.	TRBJ2-7	CASSEARRISYEQYF	TGTGCCAGCAGTGAAGCGAGACGGATCTCCTACGAGCAGTACTTC
TRBV9	many	TRBD1	TRBJ2-7	CASSVDQGQGVYEQYF	TGTGCCAGCAGCGTCGACCAGGGACAGGGGGTTTACGAGCAGTACTTC
TRBV28	many	.	TRBJ1-5	CASTQRGGTATLRAQPQHF	TGTGCCAGCACACAGAGGGGAGGGACGGCGACCCTCCGAGCTCAGCCCCAGCATTTT
TRBV30	many	.	TRBJ2-5	CAWSKYRKETQYF	TGTGCCTGGAGTAAATACAGAAAAGAGACCCAGTACTTC
TRBV6-5	many	.	TRBJ1-1	CASSPQGGGTEAFF	TGTGCCAGCAGTCCCCAGGGAGGGGGCACTGAAGCTTTCTTT
TRBV5-1	many	.	TRBJ2-7	CASSLWPGLDYGQYF	TGCGCCAGCAGCTTGTGGCCAGGGTTGGACTACGGGCAGTACTTC
TRBV27	.	.	TRBJ1-6	CASSLKSGQYNSPLHF	TGTGCCAGCAGTTTGAAATCAGGACAGTATAATTCACCCCTCCACTTT
TRBV5-6	.	TRBD1	TRBJ1-2	CASSTIRGDSNYGYTF	TGTGCCAGCAGCACTATACGCGGGGACAGCAACTATGGCTACACCTTC
TRBV6-5	many	TRBD1	TRBJ2-2	CASSRTGELGELFF	TGTGCCAGCAGTCGTACAGGGGAGTTGGGGGAGCTGTTTTTT
TRBV3-1	.	.	TRBJ2-2	CASSQVRGGRELFF	TGTGCCAGCAGCCAAGTACGTGGGGGCCGGGAGCTGTTTTTT
TRBV12-3/TRBV12-4	many	.	TRBJ2-7	CASRRTASYEQYF	TGTGCCAGCAGACGGACAGCCTCCTACGAGCAGTACTTC
TRBV29-1	.	.	TRBJ1-2	CSVEPWGADYGYTF	TGCAGCGTTGAGCCGTGGGGGGCTGACTATGGCTACACCTTC
TRBV30	many	.	TRBJ1-2	CAWAGTRGLSYTF	TGTGCCTGGGCCGGGACTAGAGGGCTAAGCTACACCTTC
TRBV7-8	many	.	TRBJ1-1	CASSSSDTASSMNTEAFF	TGTGCCAGCAGCTCTTCGGACACCGCATCTTCCATGAACACTGAAGCTTTCTTT
TRBV29-1	.	.	TRBJ1-1	CSVAGLMNTEAFF	TGCAGCGTTGCCGGACTGATGAACACTGAAGCTTTCTTT
TRBV12-3/TRBV12-4	few	.	TRBJ1-5	CASSSLGREGFGQPQHF	TGTGCCAGCAGTTCGCTAGGTCGGGAGGGCTTCGGTCAGCCCCAGCATTTT
TRBV15	many	.	TRBJ1-2	CATSRDKEASGYTF	TGTGCCACCAGCAGAGATAAGGAGGCGAGTGGCTACACCTTC
TRBV30	many	TRBD1	TRBJ2-7	CAWSLAGGYEQYF	TGTGCCTGGAGTTTGGCAGGGGGCTACGAGCAGTACTTC